This TCR beta chain stems from a study of cytomegalovirus exposure and HLA in healthy donors. Overall study findings and caveats: Most TCR sequences were rare, but some public TCRs occurred in many donors. An ancestry cluster, one associated with Asian ancestry, reportedly showed fewer N-insertions than the approximately 720-donor mean in a later analysis. The authors assumed roughly uniform sequencing depth across donors for presence/absence analyses. The authors enumerated under 200 TCR beta chains as linked to cytomegalovirus.

It was with 60 Vbeta and 13 Jbeta primers that the PCR ran. TCRdb's copy holds only in-frame clones and misses some; the assay was immunoSEQ multiplex PCR. Its table lists 150,000 to 200,000 clones. In the case of this clone: Antigen: not known.

V gave up 0 bases and J gave up 1 base, with 12 bases separating them. Germline CDR1 reads KGHSH; CDR2 reads LQKENI. The CDR3 consists of 16 residues. The sample consisted of PBMCs. This chain joins TRBV18 and TRBJ2-5; D is undetermined. The sequence was obtained from a woman under 30 in good health and CMV-seropositive. CDR3 residues: CASSPPSSRPQETQYF. The CDR3 bases are TGTGCCAGCTCACCACCGTCATCCAGGCCCCAAGAGACCCAGTACTTC.